Detailed here is one T cell receptor beta chain. This entry belongs to a study of blood T cell repertoires in COVID-19. Study details: Researchers got acute and convalescent COVID-19 samples from the United States, Italy and Spain. PBMCs, B-cell-depleted T cells, or T cells were the source of the cDNA or gDNA that made up the material.

Study processing details: The assay estimated nucleated cells by amplifying reference gene primers. Only in-frame clones appear in the TCRdb table, and some are missing; sequencing was by immunoSEQ multiplex PCR. The DNA was the basis for D and trimming; V, J and clone size are from that table. The sample has around 100,000 clones; approximately 86% are singletons. This TCR was sampled from a man older than 75 with acute or convalescent COVID-19. The sequencing sample was made of peripheral blood.

The chain's CDR3 is CASSYSREIMDSPLHF. CDR3 DNA sequence: TGTGCCAGCAGTTACTCCCGGGAAATTATGGATTCACCCCTCCACTTT. The chain is built from TRBV6-2 or TRBV6-3 and TRBJ1-6; D ambiguous. The germline CDR1 and CDR2 sequences are MNHEY and SVGEGT. V was cut by 0 bases and J by 8 bases, with 14 bases left in between. The CDR3 has 16 residues.